One sample yielded the 29 T cell receptor beta chains listed below, sequenced in a study of response to subunit inactivated influenza vaccine. TCRdb re-called the RT-PCR reads through MiXCR, storing one row per CDR3 protein. The profile shows around 850,000 distinct CDR3 sequences, 15% to 20% of them singletons. The specimen comprised PBMCs from blood, sampled roughly 5 days after vaccination. The receptors here all came from a man aged 50 to 59 who received an inactivated influenza vaccine.

The rearrangement links TRBV20-1 to TRBJ2-3; tentative D call: TRBD2 (5 bases). V gave up 4 bases and J gave up 5 bases, with 13 bases separating them. This CDR3 region has 13 residues. Germline values: CDR1 DFQATT, CDR2 SNEGSKA (reference sequence). The CDR3, as DNA: TGCAGTGCTATGGGAGTCGGCGGAGATACGCAGTATTTT. Residues: CSAMGVGGDTQYF.

The chain recombines TRBV12-3 or TRBV12-4 with TRBJ2-2; TRBD1 might be the D (6 bases). The CDR3 totals 15 residues. V dropped 5 bases and J dropped 1 base, with 11 bases sitting between them. Here the CDR3 reads CASSPPGQNTGELFF. CDR3 DNA: TGTGCCAGCAGTCCCCCGGGACAGAACACCGGGGAGCTGTTTTTT.

The chain recombines TRBV6-2 or TRBV6-3 with TRBJ2-7; D unresolved. Germline-derived CDR1 and CDR2 are MNHEY and SVGEGT. This CDR3 is 13 amino acids long. V shed 8 bases and J shed 2 bases, with 13 bases lying between them. The chain's CDR3 is CASFSRAAYEQYF. DNA for the CDR3: TGTGCCAGCTTTTCTAGGGCAGCCTACGAGCAGTACTTC.

The V call is TRBV4-2, the J call TRBJ1-2, with no clear D. Germline V gene data show CDR1 as LGHNA and CDR2 as YNFKEQ. With 3 bases removed from V and 5 bases from J, the gap between germline ends came to 19 bases. This CDR3 comprises 16 residues. The CDR3 nucleotides read TGTGCCAGCAGCCAGGACTACGGGCCGGGTCGGTATGGCTACACCTTC. Encoded protein: CASSQDYGPGRYGYTF.

The chain's CDR3 is CSGRTGGEKTQYF. In DNA form, the CDR3 reads TGCAGCGGCCGGACAGGGGGCGAGAAGACCCAGTACTTC. The chain links TRBV29-1 to TRBJ2-5; 11 nucleotides align to TRBD1. After removal of 7 bases from V and 6 bases from J, the junction contained 7 bases not matched to a gene. CDR3 size: 13 residues. The germline V gene encodes CDR1 SQVTM and CDR2 ANQGSEA. Based on the CDR3 plus reference TRBV29-1 and TRBJ2-5, the full variable domain is SAVISQKPSRDICQRGTSLTIQCQVDSQVTMMFWYRQQPGQSLTLIATANQGSEATYESGFVIDKFPISRPNLTFSTLTVSNMSPEDSSIYLCSGRTGGEKTQYFGPGTRLLVL.

This chain joins TRBV9 and TRBJ2-5, with TRBD2 matching 10 bases. The CDR3 runs to 15 residues. V lost 4 bases and J lost 2; bases outside the gene matches: 5. CDR1 and CDR2 from the germline V gene are SGDLS and YYNGEE. CDR3: CASSFGLAVQETQYF. CDR3 DNA sequence: TGTGCCAGCAGCTTCGGACTAGCGGTACAAGAGACCCAGTACTTC. The full variable domain, its missing parts supplied by reference TRBV9 and TRBJ2-5, is DSGVTQTPKHLITATGQRVTLRCSPRSGDLSVYWYQQSLDQGLQFLIQYYNGEERAKGNILERFSAQQFPDLHSELNLSSLELGDSALYFCASSFGLAVQETQYFGPGTRLLVL.

The chain uses TRBV2 and TRBJ1-1, with 10 positions matching TRBD1. This CDR3 is built from 14 residues. The germline V gene has CDR1 SNHLY and CDR2 FYNNEI. J lost 5 bases, V lost 6 bases, and 6 bases had no gene match. The CDR3 region has the DNA TGTGCCAGCAGCAAGACAGGGGGCGGGACTGAAGCTTTCTTT. This codes for CASSKTGGGTEAFF.

This clonotype was recorded many times. V and J are TRBV12-3 or TRBV12-4 and TRBJ2-1, with D perhaps being TRBD1 or TRBD2 (6 bases each). Trimming left V 0 bases short and J 7 bases short, with 13 bases between. The CDR3 runs 15 residues. This chain's CDR3 is CASSLAGGARNEQFF. As DNA, the CDR3 is TGTGCCAGCAGTTTAGCGGGGGGCGCAAGGAATGAGCAGTTCTTC.

This clonotype was recorded a few times. The gene calls are TRBV28 and TRBJ2-2; maybe TRBD2 (6 bases). V dropped 3 bases and J dropped 6 bases, with 17 bases sitting between them. This CDR3 region has 16 residues. Germline CDR1 is MDHEN and CDR2 is SYDVKM. CDR3 sequence reads: CASSFLRTGGSGELFF. The CDR3 DNA sequence: TGTGCCAGCAGTTTCCTTCGGACTGGGGGGTCCGGGGAGCTGTTTTTT.

In this sample, this clonotype turned up a few times. The gene calls are TRBV12-3 or TRBV12-4 and TRBJ1-5; 7 nucleotides match TRBD1. CDR3 length: 14 residues. After removal of 3 bases from V and 10 bases from J, the junction contained 9 bases not matched to a gene. CDR3: CASSFTGEEGPQHF. The CDR3 coding sequence is TGTGCCAGCAGTTTTACAGGGGAGGAAGGACCCCAGCATTTT.

This rearrangement joins TRBV12-3 or TRBV12-4 to TRBJ2-3; tentatively, D is TRBD2 (5 bases). Between the trimmed V and J ends, which lost 2 bases and 2 bases, there was a span of 14 bases. This CDR3 region has 16 residues. In nucleotides, the CDR3 is TGTGCCAGCAGTTTATGGAGTAGCGCACACACAGATACGCAGTATTTT. Amino acids: CASSLWSSAHTDTQYF.

The chain recombines TRBV20-1 with TRBJ2-4; 9 bases are a match to TRBD1. This CDR3 has 15 residues. Germline assignment: CDR1 DFQATT and CDR2 SNEGSKA (reference sequence). Losses at the gene ends were 6 bases for V and 3 bases for J; bases not matched to a gene: 9. The CDR3 DNA sequence: TGCAGTGCAACACAGGGGGCGCGAGGCAAAAACATTCAGTACTTC. It yields the protein CSATQGARGKNIQYF.

The chain employs TRBV20-1 and TRBJ2-3; 8 bases agree with TRBD2. Germline-derived CDR1 and CDR2 are DFQATT and SNEGSKA (reference sequence). The CDR3 runs to 16 residues. J gave up 2 bases and V 3 bases, and 10 bases lay outside the gene matches. Here the CDR3 DNA reads TGCAGTGCTAGGCCCGAAGAAGCGGGGGTCACAGATACGCAGTATTTT. This codes for CSARPEEAGVTDTQYF.

The chain employs TRBV10-3 and TRBJ1-4, with 9 bases lining up with TRBD1. The CDR3 covers 14 residues. J gave up 5 bases and V 4 bases, and 2 bases lay outside the gene matches. The germline V gene encodes CDR1 ENHRY and CDR2 SYGVKD. CDR3 nucleotide sequence: TGTGCCATCAGTGGGGGACAGGGAAATGAAAAACTGTTTTTT. This gives the protein CAISGGQGNEKLFF.

The chain combines TRBV29-1 with TRBJ2-1; 10 bases agree with TRBD2. The germline gives CDR1 SQVTM, CDR2 ANQGSEA. Trimming removed 7 bases from V and 4 bases from J; junction bases left unmatched: 10. CDR3 length: 15 residues. CDR3 residues: CSGDLAGVLYNEQFF. The CDR3 bases are TGCAGCGGCGATCTAGCGGGAGTTCTTTACAATGAGCAGTTCTTC.

This CDR3 reads CASSFRDFYNEQFF. The CDR3 DNA sequence: TGCGCCAGCAGCTTCCGGGACTTCTACAATGAGCAGTTCTTC. The J gene is TRBJ2-1, the V gene TRBV5-1; a possible D gene is TRBD2 (6 bases). The CDR3 runs to 14 residues. In germline, CDR1 is SGHRS, CDR2 YFSETQ. V lost 2 bases to trimming and J lost 3 bases, with 9 bases between them.

The chain has TRBV5-8 and TRBJ2-3, with D maybe TRBD1 (5 bases). This CDR3 contains 16 residues. In germline, CDR1 is SGHTS, CDR2 YDEGEE. The V end was cut by 0 bases, the J end by 6 bases, with 17 bases between. DNA of the CDR3: TGTGCCAGCAGCTTGGTCGCAGGGAACCTCCACGATACGCAGTATTTT. Its protein is CASSLVAGNLHDTQYF.

This clonotype was seen a handful of times. The chain uses TRBV11-2 and TRBJ2-5, with 12 positions matching TRBD2. Looked up from germline, CDR1 is SGHAT and CDR2 is FQNNGV. The V segment lost 2 bases and the J segment 5 bases; nucleotides outside the gene matches: 6. The CDR3 loop spans 16 amino acids. CDR3 DNA: TGTGCCAGCAGCTTACGAAGGACTAGCGGGGTTGAGACCCAGTACTTC. It specifies CASSLRRTSGVETQYF.

V gene TRBV28 combines with J gene TRBJ2-1; 9 bases fit TRBD2. V was pared by 8 bases and J by 4 bases, with 9 bases of the junction left unmatched. The CDR3 contains 15 residues. Germline V CDR1 and CDR2: MDHEN, SYDVKM. CDR3 bases: TGTGCCAGCCGAAAGAGGACTAGCGCATACAATGAGCAGTTCTTC. This codes for CASRKRTSAYNEQFF. The whole variable domain, remainder taken from reference TRBV28 and TRBJ2-1, is DVKVTQSSRYLVKRTGEKVFLECVQDMDHENMFWYRQDPGLGLRLIYFSYDVKMKEKGDIPEGYSVSREKKERFSLILESASTNQTSMYLCASRKRTSAYNEQFFGPGTRLTVL.

This clonotype has only a few counts. The rearrangement uses TRBV20-1 and TRBJ1-6; 9 positions match TRBD1. Germline V CDR1 and CDR2: DFQATT, SNEGSKA (reference sequence). With 2 bases clipped from V and 9 bases from J, the junction kept 5 bases outside the gene matches. This CDR3 spans 14 amino acids. The CDR3 protein is CSARPGQGSSPLHF. CDR3 in DNA: TGCAGTGCTAGACCGGGACAGGGAAGTTCACCCCTCCACTTT.

CDR3 DNA sequence: TGTGCCAGCTCTTGGACTAGCGGGGGACCTAGCACAGATACGCAGTATTTT. Its protein is CASSWTSGGPSTDTQYF. V and J are TRBV6-1 and TRBJ2-3, with 13 bases identical to TRBD2. V was pared by 8 bases and J by 0 bases, with 8 bases of the junction left unmatched. Germline CDR1 MNHNS, CDR2 SASEGT. This CDR3 has 17 amino acids.

This clonotype has only a few counts. V is TRBV5-1 and J is TRBJ2-1; D is unresolved. CDR1 is SGHRS and CDR2 is YFSETQ in the germline V gene. V lost 5 bases to trimming and J lost 7 bases, with 13 bases between them. The length of the CDR3 is 13 residues. Written as DNA, the CDR3 is TGCGCCAGCAGTGGGTTTGTGGAGAATGAGCAGTTCTTC. This gives the protein CASSGFVENEQFF.

This clonotype was picked up a small number of times. The chain recombines TRBV7-9 with TRBJ1-1; no clear D gene. V was cut by 5 bases and J by 3 bases, with 7 bases left in between. Germline V gives CDR1 SEHNR, CDR2 FQNEAQ (reference sequence). The CDR3 is 12 amino acids. CDR3 protein: CASSLRDTEAFF. In DNA, the CDR3 is TGTGCCAGCAGCCTCCGCGACACTGAAGCTTTCTTT.

This chain links TRBV7-2 with TRBJ2-2; 8 nucleotides agree with TRBD1. The CDR3 totals 14 residues. CDR1 SGHTA and CDR2 FQGNSA come from the germline V gene. V lost 9 bases and J lost 6; bases outside the gene matches: 9. In DNA, the CDR3 is TGTGCCAGTAGGGAGACAGGGGCCGCCGGGGAGCTGTTTTTT. Translated, it gives CASRETGAAGELFF.

This clonotype was detected a few times. The chain uses TRBV5-1 and TRBJ2-3, with 8 bases fitting TRBD2. This CDR3 contains 15 residues. V shed 1 base and J 6 bases; nucleotides not matched to a gene: 7. CDR1 and CDR2 from the germline V gene are SGHRS and YFSETQ. The CDR3 sequence: CASSLNQRGYDTQYF. The CDR3 DNA reads TGCGCCAGCAGCTTGAACCAGCGGGGGTATGATACGCAGTATTTT.

The rearrangement joins TRBV18 to TRBJ1-1, with D perhaps TRBD1 (6 bases). V lost 3 bases and J 1 base, leaving 9 bases between the germline ends. Germline CDR1 is KGHSH and CDR2 is LQKENI. The CDR3 has 14 amino acids. This CDR3 is CASSPAQGNTEAFF. In DNA form, the CDR3 reads TGTGCCAGCTCACCGGCACAGGGGAACACTGAAGCTTTCTTT.

V usage is TRBV11-2 and J usage is TRBJ2-5; D possibly uses TRBD1 or TRBD2 (6 bases each). V dropped 1 base and J dropped 2 bases, with 14 bases sitting between them. Germline CDR1 SGHAT, CDR2 FQNNGV. The CDR3 consists of 16 residues. The CDR3 here is CASSLVGRGGQETQYF. DNA for the CDR3: TGTGCCAGCAGCTTAGTGGGCAGGGGAGGACAAGAGACCCAGTACTTC. The full variable domain, its missing parts supplied by reference TRBV11-2 and TRBJ2-5, is EAGVAQSPRYKIIEKRQSVAFWCNPISGHATLYWYQQILGQGPKLLIQFQNNGVVDDSQLPKDRFSAERLKGVDSTLKIQPAKLEDSAVYLCASSLVGRGGQETQYFGPGTRLLVL.

The chain is built from TRBV7-2 and TRBJ2-3; TRBD2 matches 10 bases. Germline values: CDR1 SGHTA, CDR2 FQGNSA. Germline trimming cut 5 bases from V and 6 bases from J; bases unmatched to any gene: 11. The CDR3 is made up of 16 amino acids. Written as DNA, the CDR3 is TGTGCCAGCAGCCCCCAACTAGCGGGGCGGGGGGATACGCAGTATTTT. Translated: CASSPQLAGRGDTQYF.

This clonotype has ten or more counts. An end of the junction does not agree with germline; a read error may underlie this. The rearrangement links TRBV7-6 to TRBJ2-1; no clear D gene. This CDR3 contains 16 residues. CDR1 SGHVS and CDR2 FNYEAQ come from the germline V gene. The CDR3 spells CATSSADHPNYNQQFF. Written as DNA, the CDR3 is TGTGCCACCTCAAGTGCGGACCATCCCAACTACAATCAGCAGTTCTTC.